The entry that follows covers one T cell receptor (beta chain) sequence. The target antigen is unknown. The data derive from a study of OX40 agonist ivuxolimab in advanced cancers. The data were produced by immunoSEQ multiplex PCR, yet TCRdb's version contains in-frame clones alone and is incomplete. The sample records some 41,000 clones, about 90% being singletons. Study outcomes and limitations: CD4+ and CD8+ T cells in blood underwent clonal expansion by week 6 at 0.1 to 3.0 mg/kg.

The TCR sequence derives from an adult with an advanced solid tumor such as melanoma, head and neck, liver or kidney cancer. The sequenced sample was CD4+ or CD8+ T cells sorted from blood, obtained in a trial of the OX40 agonist ivuxolimab.

CDR3 sequence reads: CASSLRGAYEQYF. The CDR3 DNA is TGTGCCAGTAGTCTCCGGGGCGCCTACGAGCAGTACTTC. The chain uses TRBV19 and TRBJ2-7; tentatively, D is TRBD1 or TRBD2 (5 bases each). The ends were cut back, 5 bases at V and 2 bases at J, with 10 bases in the middle. The CDR3 has 13 amino acids. Germline V gene data show CDR1 as LNHDA and CDR2 as SQIVND (reference sequence).